The 8 T cell receptor beta chains below come from one sample, sequenced in a study of blood T cell repertoires in COVID-19. Assay used: immunoSEQ multiplex PCR; TCRdb lists only in-frame clones, some missing. This table holds roughly 230,000 clones, about 86% found once. The sequencing sample was made of peripheral blood. The receptor set was obtained from a man aged 40-49 years with active or convalescent COVID-19.

This clone was seen repeatedly, ten times or more. V and J are TRBV7-2 and TRBJ2-1; possible D gene TRBD2, 7 bases. The CDR3 consists of 14 residues. CDR1 is SGHTA and CDR2 is FQGNSA in the germline V gene. Trimming stripped 5 bases from V and 6 bases from J, with 14 bases between. This CDR3 reads CASSPGGPTNEQFF. The CDR3 nucleotides read TGTGCCAGCAGCCCGGGGGGCCCCACCAATGAGCAGTTCTTC.

This sequence joins TRBV19 and TRBJ1-2, with D hard to call. V lost 6 bases to trimming and J lost 6 bases, with 8 bases between them. The CDR3 length is 11 residues. CDR1 is LNHDA and CDR2 is SQIVND in the germline V gene (reference sequence). CDR3: CASRRTHGYTF. The CDR3 DNA sequence: TGTGCCAGTAGAAGGACTCATGGCTACACCTTC.

This clone was counted only a few times. The chain employs TRBV12-5 and TRBJ1-2, with D uncertain. V dropped 7 bases and J dropped 8 bases, with 14 bases sitting between them. Per germline, CDR1 LGHNT and CDR2 FRNRAP. The CDR3 is 12 amino acids. For the CDR3, the DNA is TGTGCTAGTGCCCCGGGGAGCCTGGGCTACACCTTC. The encoded protein is CASAPGSLGYTF.

This clone was observed a handful of times. The chain combines TRBV3-1 (or the pseudogene TRBV3-2) with TRBJ2-7; 7 bases line up with TRBD1. The germline V gene has CDR1 LGHDT and CDR2 YNNKEL (reference sequence). The CDR3 covers 15 residues. The ends lost 3 bases at V and 7 bases at J; junction bases unmatched: 12. The CDR3 DNA reads as TGTGCCAGCAGCCACACCCAAGGGGACAGCAAGGAGCAGTACTTC. As protein: CASSHTQGDSKEQYF.

In DNA, the CDR3 is TGTGCCAGCAGCCCTCAGGGGGCCGGGTATGGCTACACCTTC. It codes for CASSPQGAGYGYTF. This chain connects TRBV7-3 to TRBJ1-2; 8 bases fit TRBD1. J was trimmed by 5 bases and V by 5 bases; bases with no gene match: 7. The CDR3 contains 14 residues. Germline loops: CDR1 SGHTA, CDR2 FQGTGA.

The V call is TRBV4-1, the J call TRBJ2-1; tentatively, D is TRBD1 (6 bases). Germline loops: CDR1 MGHRA, CDR2 YSYEKL. Trimming shortened V by 6 bases and J by 4 bases, and 19 bases separated the two germline ends. CDR3 length equals 16 residues. CDR3 sequence reads: CASRMIAGDKYNEQFF. The CDR3 nucleotides read TGCGCCAGCAGGATGATTGCTGGGGACAAATACAATGAGCAGTTCTTC.

This rearrangement joins TRBV28 to TRBJ1-5; D possibly corresponds to TRBD1 (5 bases). The CDR3 consists of 18 residues. V lost 3 bases, J lost 1 base, and 19 bases lay in between. Germline lookup yields CDR1 MDHEN and CDR2 SYDVKM. The CDR3 region has the DNA TGTGCCAGCAGTTTTGCGCAGGGTCGGGTAGGAAGCAATCAGCCCCAGCATTTT. Translating it yields CASSFAQGRVGSNQPQHF.

The chain is built from TRBV30 and TRBJ1-6; D possibly corresponds to TRBD1 (5 bases). The CDR3 contains 13 residues. Germline lookup yields CDR1 GTSNPN and CDR2 SVGIG (reference sequence). Trimming left V 1 base short and J 6 bases short, with 7 bases between. The CDR3 coding sequence is TGTGCCTGGAGTGGCGGGGGTAATTCACCCCTCCACTTT. Protein product: CAWSGGGNSPLHF.